Shown below are 2 T cell receptor beta chains from a single sample sequenced in a study of control samples from healthy donors and cancer patients (dated by TCRdb to 2018 to 2021). To prepare the library, the immunoSEQ multiplex PCR assay was applied. TCRdb mirrors the immuneACCESS table, restricted to in-frame sequences. Some clones are absent from its copies; in checked studies, under half trace to an unresolved V gene, and the reason for the others is unknown. For this sample there are some 130,000 clones; about nine tenths appear just once. The ten largest clones represent around 5.1% of the sample. The sample comprised blood. These receptors all come from a man aged 18 to 30 in good health.

V usage is TRBV6-5 and J usage is TRBJ1-2, with 7 bases fitting TRBD1. With 0 bases clipped from V and 8 bases from J, the junction kept 3 bases outside the gene matches. This CDR3 region has 13 residues. CDR1 is MNHEY, CDR2 SVGAGI, per germline. As DNA, the CDR3 is TGTGCCAGCAGTTACTCGACAGGGTGGGGCTACACCTTC. It codes for CASSYSTGWGYTF.

Written as DNA, the CDR3 is TGTGCCAGCAGTTACGGTGGAGAACGGGATACGCAGTATTTT. This sequence encodes CASSYGGERDTQYF. The J gene is TRBJ2-3, the V gene TRBV6-6; D is unresolved. Germline V gives CDR1 MNHNY, CDR2 SVGAGI (reference sequence). This CDR3 spans 14 amino acids. Trimming cost V 2 bases and J 6 bases, with 12 bases left between them.